The entry that follows covers one T cell receptor (beta chain) sequence. Its antigen is currently unknown. Those donating, healthy Caucasian individuals from Russia, were aged roughly 6 to 100. With a J-beta primer mix and a sample-barcoded 5' primer, a second PCR ran about 6 to 11 cycles. Each CDR3 protein gets one entry after TCRdb re-called the 5' RACE reads with MiXCR. The table lists some 800,000 distinct CDR3 sequences, around 43% of them singletons. V was clipped by 4 bases and J by 4 bases, with 13 bases between them. Germline-derived CDR1 and CDR2 are SGHRS and YFSETQ. This CDR3 comprises 14 residues. These data originate in a study of blood T cells in healthy people across ages. Notes on the study in general: It was not possible, with unsorted PBMCs, to conclusively compare naive and antigen-experienced cells.

The clonotype comes from a man between 60 and 75 years old in good health. The rearrangement uses TRBV5-1 and TRBJ2-3; possibly TRBD1 for D (6 bases). The specimen sequenced was blood. The CDR3 here is CASSTSDRPDTQYF. The CDR3, as DNA: TGCGCCAGCAGCACCTCGGACAGACCAGATACGCAGTATTTT.